The T cell receptor beta chain described here comes from a study of T cells in Graves' hyperthyroidism and ophthalmopathy. TCR beta CDR3 regions were amplified from RNA. HTBI primers were the set used in a first-round RT-PCR of the TCR CDR3. TCRdb re-derived calls from the multiplex PCR reads in MiXCR, one entry per CDR3 protein. Of about 290,000 distinct CDR3 sequences in the sample, roughly 13% were seen once. Newly diagnosed hyperthyroidism patients aged 18 to 65 years had disease lasting under 2 months. Every diagnosis used clinical symptoms, serum thyroxine and TRAb, thyroid ultrasound and orbital computed tomography. The V and J ends lost 5 bases and 3 bases, in that order; junction bases with no gene match: 9. Per germline, CDR1 SEHNR and CDR2 FQNEAQ (reference sequence). The CDR3 loop spans 15 amino acids.

The chain carries TRBV7-9 and TRBJ2-7; the match to TRBD1 covers 8 bases. The receptor was derived from a woman aged 40 to 50 with Graves' hyperthyroidism. The sequenced sample was blood. Here the CDR3 reads CASSESTGAVYEQYF. The CDR3 DNA reads as TGTGCCAGCAGCGAATCGACAGGGGCGGTCTACGAGCAGTACTTC.